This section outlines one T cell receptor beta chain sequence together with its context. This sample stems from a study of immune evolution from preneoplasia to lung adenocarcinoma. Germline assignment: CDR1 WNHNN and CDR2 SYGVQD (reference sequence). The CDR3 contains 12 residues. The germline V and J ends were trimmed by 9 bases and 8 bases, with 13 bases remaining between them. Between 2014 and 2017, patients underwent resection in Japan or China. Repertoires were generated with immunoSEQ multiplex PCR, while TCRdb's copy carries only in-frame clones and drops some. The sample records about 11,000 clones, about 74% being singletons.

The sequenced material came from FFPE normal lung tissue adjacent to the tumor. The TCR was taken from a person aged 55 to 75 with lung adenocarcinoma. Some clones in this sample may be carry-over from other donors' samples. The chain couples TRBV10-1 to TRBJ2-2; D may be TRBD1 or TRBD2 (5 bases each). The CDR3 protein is CASGTRAGELFF. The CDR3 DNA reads TGCGCCAGTGGGACCAGGGCGGGGGAGCTGTTTTTT.